What follows are 25 T cell receptor beta chains derived from one specimen sequenced in a study of cytomegalovirus exposure and HLA in healthy donors. The repertoire was sequenced with immunoSEQ multiplex PCR; TCRdb's copy has only in-frame clones and lacks some. The sample contains 150,000 or so clones, approximately 86% of which appear only once. The sequenced material came from PBMCs. These receptors all stem from a human donor in good health.

The rearrangement uses TRBV5-1 and TRBJ1-6, with 7 bases fitting TRBD1. The ends lost 4 bases at V and 7 bases at J; junction bases unmatched: 17. The CDR3 is made up of 18 amino acids. The V gene's germline CDR1 is SGHRS and CDR2 YFSETQ. The CDR3 coding sequence is TGCGCCAGCAGCCAAAAAACGAAGATCGACAGGGCGAATTCACCCCTCCACTTT. Protein sequence: CASSQKTKIDRANSPLHF. Full variable domain (outside the CDR3, taken from reference TRBV5-1 and TRBJ1-6): KAGVTQTPRYLIKTRGQQVTLSCSPISGHRSVSWYQQTPGQGLQFLFEYFSETQRNKGNFPGRFSGRQFSNSRSEMNVSTLELGDSALYLCASSQKTKIDRANSPLHFGNGTRLTVT.

The chain uses TRBV2 and TRBJ2-7, with D maybe TRBD1 (5 bases). The CDR3 extends over 12 amino acids. CDR1 is SNHLY, CDR2 FYNNEI, per germline. With 1 base removed from V and 13 bases from J, the gap between germline ends came to 14 bases. The CDR3 reads CASSEEDKDFYF. The CDR3 region has the DNA TGTGCCAGCAGTGAAGAGGACAAGGATTTTTACTTC.

The DNA of the CDR3 is TGCGCCAGCAGCTTATTCACCGGCGGTGGGGAGCTGTTTTTT. It is translated as CASSLFTGGGELFF. The V and J genes are TRBV5-1 and TRBJ2-2; D gene ambiguous. This CDR3 has 14 residues. CDR1 is SGHRS, CDR2 YFSETQ, per germline. V dropped 2 bases and J dropped 8 bases, with 13 bases sitting between them.

In this sample, this clone turned up a few times. This rearrangement joins TRBV4-1 to TRBJ1-4, with 7 nucleotides matching TRBD1. Germline CDR1 is MGHRA and CDR2 is YSYEKL. Losses at the gene ends were 5 bases for V and 8 bases for J; bases not matched to a gene: 5. The CDR3 covers 13 residues. CDR3 residues: CASSLTGNEKLFF. For the CDR3, the DNA is TGCGCCAGCAGCTTGACAGGGAACGAAAAACTGTTTTTT.

The V and J genes are TRBV9 and TRBJ2-7; D may be TRBD2 (6 bases). Trimming took off 4 bases at V and 4 bases at J, with 15 bases between the two ends. Germline V gene data show CDR1 as SGDLS and CDR2 as YYNGEE. This CDR3 spans 14 amino acids. CDR3 nucleotides: TGTGCCAGCAGCTTAAACGGAGGGGATTACGAGCAGTACTTC. Its translation: CASSLNGGDYEQYF.

The chain is built from TRBV5-8 and TRBJ1-2; D uncertain. V was clipped by 0 bases and J by 3 bases, with 3 bases between them. The CDR3 covers 12 residues. Looked up from germline, CDR1 is SGHTS and CDR2 is YDEGEE. The CDR3 protein is CASSLVYYGYTF. For the CDR3, the DNA is TGTGCCAGCAGCTTGGTCTACTATGGCTACACCTTC.

This clone has a handful of counts. The chain employs TRBV19 and TRBJ2-7; D might be TRBD1 (5 bases). The CDR3 contains 13 residues. Germline V gives CDR1 LNHDA, CDR2 SQIVND (reference sequence). The ends were cut back, 1 base at V and 2 bases at J, with 6 bases in the middle. The DNA of the CDR3 is TGTGCCAGTAGTATAGTAGGGGCCTACGAGCAGTACTTC. This codes for CASSIVGAYEQYF.

The chain is built from TRBV18 and TRBJ1-5; 7 nucleotides agree with TRBD1. J was trimmed by 4 bases and V by 3 bases; bases with no gene match: 6. The germline CDR1 and CDR2 sequences are KGHSH and LQKENI. The CDR3 is made up of 15 amino acids. The CDR3 nucleotides read TGTGCCAGCTCACCTGGGACAGCCGTGAATCAGCCCCAGCATTTT. Translation gives CASSPGTAVNQPQHF.

The chain has TRBV15 and TRBJ2-7; TRBD1 is a possible D gene (6 bases). CDR3 size: 14 residues. V was trimmed by 1 base and J by 0 bases, leaving 7 bases between them. CDR1 LNHNV and CDR2 YYDKDF come from the germline V gene (reference sequence). The DNA of the CDR3 is TGTGCCACCAGCAGAGGAGGGGGCTCCTACGAGCAGTACTTC. Translated: CATSRGGGSYEQYF.

The chain employs TRBV7-3 and TRBJ2-7; 12 bases agree with TRBD1. The CDR3 spans 17 residues. CDR1 SGHTA and CDR2 FQGTGA come from the germline V gene. After removal of 3 bases from V and 1 base from J, the junction contained 7 bases not matched to a gene. As DNA, the CDR3 is TGTGCCAGCAGCTTGGGGACAGGGGGCGAGAAATCCTACGAGCAGTACTTC. Protein sequence: CASSLGTGGEKSYEQYF.

The rearrangement uses TRBV5-4 and TRBJ1-2; perhaps TRBD1 as D (5 bases). V was cut by 1 base and J by 8 bases, with 30 bases left in between. Per the germline V gene, CDR1 is SGHNT and CDR2 is YYREEE (reference sequence). The CDR3 totals 19 residues. CDR3 residues: CASSLPDRGAKQVTRGYTF. The CDR3 DNA is TGTGCCAGCAGCTTGCCCGACCGCGGGGCGAAACAGGTGACGCGCGGCTACACCTTC.

This chain joins TRBV2 and TRBJ1-1, with D possibly being TRBD1 (5 bases). Per the germline V gene, CDR1 is SNHLY and CDR2 is FYNNEI. The V gene lost 6 bases and the J gene lost 5 bases, with 16 bases spanning the gap. CDR3 length: 14 residues. Here the CDR3 reads CASRDQGAGTEAFF. For the CDR3, the DNA is TGTGCCAGCAGGGATCAAGGGGCGGGGACTGAAGCTTTCTTT.

The chain is built from TRBV5-1 and TRBJ2-5, with 10 positions matching TRBD2. This CDR3 has 16 amino acids. Looked up from germline, CDR1 is SGHRS and CDR2 is YFSETQ. The J segment lost 5 bases and the V segment lost 0 bases, leaving 7 bases of the junction unmatched. The CDR3 loop reads CASSLAASGSWETQYF. As DNA, the CDR3 is TGCGCCAGCAGCTTGGCCGCTAGCGGGAGTTGGGAGACCCAGTACTTC.

This clone was detected only a few times. The rearrangement uses TRBV10-1 and TRBJ1-5; D is undetermined. V was shortened by 3 bases and J by 6 bases, with 6 bases between the two germline ends. The CDR3 is made up of 12 amino acids. CDR1 WNHNN and CDR2 SYGVQD come from the germline V gene (reference sequence). The CDR3 reads CASSEGAQPQHF. The CDR3 DNA follows: TGCGCCAGCAGTGAAGGAGCTCAGCCCCAGCATTTT.

The chain combines TRBV11-1 with TRBJ2-5; 7 bases match TRBD1. V shed 1 base and J 9 bases; nucleotides not matched to a gene: 8. The V gene's germline CDR1 is SGHAT and CDR2 FQDESV (reference sequence). This CDR3 is built from 14 residues. The CDR3: CASSLGQGFQPQYF. CDR3 in DNA: TGTGCCAGCAGCTTAGGACAGGGTTTCCAGCCCCAGTACTTC.

The V gene is TRBV5-1, the J gene TRBJ1-3; 8 bases align to TRBD1. Germline lookup yields CDR1 SGHRS and CDR2 YFSETQ. The CDR3 contains 13 residues. J lost 15 bases, V lost 4 bases, and 12 bases had no gene match. The CDR3 is CASSPGQGQASYF. The CDR3 DNA is TGCGCCAGCAGCCCCGGACAGGGCCAAGCTTCATATTTT.

V is TRBV6-5 and J is TRBJ2-7; 9 bases agree with TRBD1. The germline V gene encodes CDR1 MNHEY and CDR2 SVGAGI. The CDR3 loop spans 13 amino acids. Germline trimming cut 5 bases from V and 5 bases from J; bases unmatched to any gene: 4. The CDR3 loop reads CASSRDRVDEQYF. The CDR3 region has the DNA TGTGCCAGCAGTAGGGACAGGGTCGACGAGCAGTACTTC.

Written as DNA, the CDR3 is TGTGCCAGCAGTGAAGTTCCGGGGGGGACAGATACGCAGTATTTT. The encoded protein is CASSEVPGGTDTQYF. The chain employs TRBV6-1 and TRBJ2-3; 8 bases are shared with TRBD2. In germline, CDR1 is MNHNS, CDR2 SASEGT. V trimming: 1 base; J trimming: 3 bases; junction bases outside the gene matches: 3. The CDR3 covers 15 residues.

In this sample, this clone turned up a few times. This chain links TRBV27 with TRBJ1-1; the D gene is possibly TRBD1 (5 bases). V was pared by 5 bases and J by 1 base, with 11 bases between. The CDR3 has 14 amino acids. Germline assignment: CDR1 MNHEY and CDR2 SMNVEV (reference sequence). The CDR3 spells CASSASTANTEAFF. CDR3 coding DNA: TGTGCCAGCAGTGCCTCGACAGCGAACACTGAAGCTTTCTTT.

The rearrangement joins TRBV18 to TRBJ1-1, with 7 bases that match TRBD1. CDR1 is KGHSH, CDR2 LQKENI, per germline. This CDR3 is built from 13 residues. J lost 0 bases, V lost 6 bases, and 1 base had no gene match. CDR3: CASSGQMNTEAFF. The CDR3 bases are TGTGCCAGCTCGGGACAGATGAACACTGAAGCTTTCTTT.

The rearrangement links TRBV5-1 to TRBJ2-2, with D unresolved. Germline CDR1 is SGHRS and CDR2 is YFSETQ. The CDR3 is 15 residues long. V was trimmed by 0 bases and J by 2 bases, leaving 8 bases between them. CDR3 in DNA: TGCGCCAGCAGCTTGGGGAGCATCAACACCGGGGAGCTGTTTTTT. It encodes CASSLGSINTGELFF.

The J gene is TRBJ2-4, the V gene TRBV19; 9 bases are a match to TRBD1. V was pared by 5 bases and J by 7 bases, with 9 bases of the junction left unmatched. CDR3 length equals 15 residues. Germline CDR1 reads LNHDA; CDR2 reads SQIVND (reference sequence). The CDR3 DNA reads TGTGCCAGTAGTGCCAACAGGGGGCGAACGAACATTCAGTACTTC. As protein: CASSANRGRTNIQYF.

The chain links TRBV7-3 to TRBJ2-1, with 11 bases matching TRBD2. V lost 1 base, J lost 6 bases, and 5 bases stayed unmatched. The CDR3 runs 16 residues. Germline V gene lookup returns CDR1 SGHTA and CDR2 FQGTGA. The chain's CDR3 is CASSLITSGRFNEQFF. CDR3 coding DNA: TGTGCCAGCAGCTTAATAACTAGCGGGAGATTCAATGAGCAGTTCTTC.

V and J are TRBV5-1 and TRBJ1-1; possible D gene TRBD1, 5 bases. Germline V CDR1 and CDR2: SGHRS, YFSETQ. There are 15 residues in the CDR3. With 0 bases removed from V and 1 base from J, the gap between germline ends came to 10 bases. The CDR3 reads CASSLGWGANTEAFF. CDR3 DNA sequence: TGCGCCAGCAGCTTGGGATGGGGCGCGAACACTGAAGCTTTCTTT.

The chain employs TRBV7-8 and TRBJ2-7; TRBD1 aligns across 10 bases. The junction had 10 bases not matched to a gene; V was cut back by 0 bases and J by 5 bases. From germline, CDR1 is SGHVS and CDR2 FQNEAQ. The CDR3 consists of 17 residues. The CDR3 region has the DNA TGTGCCAGCAGCTTAGCAGACAGGGGGCTAGTGGGGAACGAGCAGTACTTC. It translates to CASSLADRGLVGNEQYF.